This T cell receptor (beta chain) was identified during a study of regulatory T cells in long-lasting Graves disease. Between the trimmed V and J ends, which lost 8 bases and 2 bases, there was a span of 16 bases. CDR1 SQVTM and CDR2 ANQGSEA come from the germline V gene. The CDR3 sequence is 13 residues long. Documented time point: newly diagnosed GD, antithyroid drugs for less than 3 months. With RNA extracted from PBMCs as input, the TCR library was made. According to the study, TCR beta libraries were built with iRepertoire HTBI primers and CDR3-region Arm-PCR. TCRdb re-derived calls from the multiplex PCR reads in MiXCR, one entry per CDR3 protein. The sample contains around 480,000 distinct CDR3 sequences, 15% to 20% of which appear only once. This clonotype was seen ten or more times. These same records also appear under a second study, on T cells in Graves' hyperthyroidism and ophthalmopathy.

The material was peripheral blood mononuclear cells (PBMCs), obtained at new diagnosis, from a patient treated with antithyroid drugs. The receptor was derived from a woman aged 35-60 years with Graves disease. The chain uses TRBV29-1 and TRBJ2-7; the D gene is possibly TRBD1 (6 bases). The DNA of the CDR3 is TGCAGCACGGCTCGGGACACCCCCTACGAGCAGTACTTC. Translating it yields CSTARDTPYEQYF.